This T cell receptor (beta chain) comes out of a study of CD8 T cells in ankylosing spondylitis. As the method for making TCR beta libraries, quantitative 5'-RACE with molecular barcodes was used. TCRdb recomputed calls from the 5' RACE reads with MiXCR, one row per CDR3 protein. The data show about 700,000 distinct CDR3 sequences, 15% to 20% seen once. This clonotype was counted between two and nine times. What it binds is unknown. The V end lost 5 bases, the J end lost 3 bases, and 8 bases lay between the germline ends. Germline V CDR1 and CDR2: SGHRS, YFSETQ. The CDR3 is made up of 13 amino acids. Study-level points and caveats: A motif of several highly homologous TCR beta variants was seen as apparently characteristic of ankylosing spondylitis blood. Disease-linked clones were CD8+ and relatively rare in peripheral blood.

This TCR derives from a male donor with ankylosing spondylitis. Sequenced: blood, either unsorted or a sorted T cell fraction (not recorded which). This sequence joins TRBV5-1 and TRBJ2-2, with D perhaps TRBD1 (6 bases). The DNA of the CDR3 is TGCGCCAGCAGGGACAGTGACACCGGGGAGCTGTTTTTT. It translates to CASRDSDTGELFF.